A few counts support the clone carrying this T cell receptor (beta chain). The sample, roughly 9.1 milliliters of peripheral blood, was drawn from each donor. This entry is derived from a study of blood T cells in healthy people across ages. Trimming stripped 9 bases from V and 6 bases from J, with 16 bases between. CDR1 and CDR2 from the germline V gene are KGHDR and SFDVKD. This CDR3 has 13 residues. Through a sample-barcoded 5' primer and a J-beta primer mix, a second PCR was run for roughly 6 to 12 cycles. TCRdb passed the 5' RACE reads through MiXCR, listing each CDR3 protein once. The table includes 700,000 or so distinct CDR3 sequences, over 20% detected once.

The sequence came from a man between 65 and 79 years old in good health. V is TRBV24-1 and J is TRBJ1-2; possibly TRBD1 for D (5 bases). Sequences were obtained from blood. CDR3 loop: CATGSGAADGYTF. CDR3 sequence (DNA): TGTGCCACCGGCAGTGGGGCAGCGGATGGCTACACCTTC.